Listed below are T cell receptor beta chains from one sample, sequenced in a study of blood T cell repertoires in COVID-19. Profiled with immunoSEQ multiplex PCR; TCRdb holds only in-frame clones, not every one. This sample has around 60,000 clones, with about four fifths found just once. Sequencing was carried out using peripheral blood. The receptors were gathered from a woman of 80 years or more with acute or convalescent COVID-19. The CDR3 runs from the conserved cysteine through the conserved F or W. The order of the fields is D gene, V gene, J gene, clone size, CDR3 DNA, CDR3 protein. D genes are given only for firm matches. Rows may omit the clone size; those that give it use once, few, many or a size class.

d_call: TRBD1; v_call: TRBV29-1; j_call: TRBJ1-4; clone_size: -; cdr3_nt: TGCAGCGCCCCCCCGGGACAGTATAATGAAAAACTGTTTTTT; cdr3_aa: CSAPPGQYNEKLFF
d_call: -; v_call: TRBV9; j_call: TRBJ2-2; clone_size: -; cdr3_nt: TGTGCCAGCAGCCCCCGGGTGGACACCGGGGAGCTGTTTTTT; cdr3_aa: CASSPRVDTGELFF
d_call: TRBD1; v_call: TRBV7-9; j_call: TRBJ2-1; clone_size: -; cdr3_nt: TGTGCCAGCAGCCCCCGGGGGACAGGGGGCATCAATGAGCAGTTCTTC; cdr3_aa: CASSPRGTGGINEQFF
d_call: -; v_call: TRBV5-1; j_call: TRBJ2-1; clone_size: -; cdr3_nt: TGCGCCAGCAGCTTGGCAACGGGGAGGTACAATGAGCAGTTCTTC; cdr3_aa: CASSLATGRYNEQFF
d_call: TRBD2; v_call: TRBV4-3; j_call: TRBJ2-7; clone_size: -; cdr3_nt: TGCGCCAGCAGCCAAGATCGCCCGACTAGCGGGGGGCACTACTCCTACGAGCAGTACTTC; cdr3_aa: CASSQDRPTSGGHYSYEQYF
d_call: -; v_call: TRBV10-1; j_call: TRBJ2-2; clone_size: -; cdr3_nt: TGCGCCAGCAGCGGGACGCGGGACCGGTCCACCGGGGAGCTGTTTTTT; cdr3_aa: CASSGTRDRSTGELFF
d_call: TRBD2; v_call: TRBV6-2/TRBV6-3; j_call: TRBJ2-7; clone_size: -; cdr3_nt: TGTGCCAGCAGTCCCGGACTAGCGGGGATCCCCGAGCAGTACTTC; cdr3_aa: CASSPGLAGIPEQYF
d_call: -; v_call: TRBV7-8; j_call: TRBJ2-7; clone_size: -; cdr3_nt: TGTGCCAGCAGCGATGGGACTGGCTACGAGCAGTACTTC; cdr3_aa: CASSDGTGYEQYF
d_call: TRBD1; v_call: TRBV4-2; j_call: TRBJ1-4; clone_size: few; cdr3_nt: TGTGCCAGCAGCCAAGACCTGACAGGGCATACAACTAATGAAAAACTGTTTTTT; cdr3_aa: CASSQDLTGHTTNEKLFF
d_call: TRBD2; v_call: TRBV6-5; j_call: TRBJ2-7; clone_size: -; cdr3_nt: TGTGCCAGCAGTAAACTAGCGGGCGACGCCTACGAGCAGTACTTC; cdr3_aa: CASSKLAGDAYEQYF
d_call: TRBD1; v_call: TRBV27; j_call: TRBJ1-2; clone_size: -; cdr3_nt: TGTGCCAGCAGTACCAGGACAGGGGGCGGAGGTGGCTACACCTTC; cdr3_aa: CASSTRTGGGGGYTF
d_call: TRBD1; v_call: TRBV28; j_call: TRBJ2-7; clone_size: -; cdr3_nt: TGTGCCAGTATGGGACAGGGGGCGTCCTACGAGCAGTACTTC; cdr3_aa: CASMGQGASYEQYF
d_call: -; v_call: TRBV28; j_call: TRBJ1-1; clone_size: -; cdr3_nt: TGTGCCAGCAGTCTGCGCGGACAGTCTGAAGCTTTCTTT; cdr3_aa: CASSLRGQSEAFF
d_call: -; v_call: TRBV30; j_call: TRBJ1-5; clone_size: -; cdr3_nt: TGTGCCTGGAGTCTGTCCTTTAATCAGCCCCAGCATTTT; cdr3_aa: CAWSLSFNQPQHF
d_call: -; v_call: TRBV4-2; j_call: TRBJ2-7; clone_size: -; cdr3_nt: TGTGCCAGCAGCCAATTACCGGGATACGAGCAGTACTTC; cdr3_aa: CASSQLPGYEQYF
d_call: -; v_call: TRBV27; j_call: TRBJ1-2; clone_size: -; cdr3_nt: TGTGCCAGCAGGGGATGGGGGGTCTATGGCTACACCTTC; cdr3_aa: CASRGWGVYGYTF
d_call: -; v_call: TRBV19; j_call: TRBJ1-5; clone_size: -; cdr3_nt: TGTGCCAGTAGTATAGATGGGGCAGGGAATCAGCCCCAGCATTTT; cdr3_aa: CASSIDGAGNQPQHF
d_call: TRBD1; v_call: TRBV7-9; j_call: TRBJ1-2; clone_size: -; cdr3_nt: TGTGCCAGCAGCCGGGTGGGACAGGGGGCAGCTGGCTACACCTTC; cdr3_aa: CASSRVGQGAAGYTF
d_call: -; v_call: TRBV5-1; j_call: TRBJ2-5; clone_size: -; cdr3_nt: TGCGCCAGCAGCTTGGCCGGTAGTAAGGAGACCCAGTACTTC; cdr3_aa: CASSLAGSKETQYF
d_call: TRBD2; v_call: TRBV7-2; j_call: TRBJ2-3; clone_size: -; cdr3_nt: TGTGCCAGCAGCTTGGGACTAGCGGAAGGTATGCAGTATTTT; cdr3_aa: CASSLGLAEGMQYF
d_call: TRBD2; v_call: TRBV6-5; j_call: TRBJ2-1; clone_size: -; cdr3_nt: TGTGCCAGCGGGACTAGCGGGAGGGAGAATGAGCAGTTCTTC; cdr3_aa: CASGTSGRENEQFF
d_call: -; v_call: TRBV30; j_call: TRBJ1-6; clone_size: -; cdr3_nt: TGTGCCTGGAGTTGGAACAGTATTTATAATTCACCCCTCCACTTT; cdr3_aa: CAWSWNSIYNSPLHF
d_call: -; v_call: TRBV7-9; j_call: TRBJ1-1; clone_size: -; cdr3_nt: TGTGCCAGCAGCTTATGGGCCTCCATGAACACTGAAGCTTTCTTT; cdr3_aa: CASSLWASMNTEAFF
d_call: TRBD2; v_call: TRBV7-2; j_call: TRBJ2-3; clone_size: -; cdr3_nt: TGTGCCAGCAGCCCGGGACTAGCTCCAGATACGCAGTATTTT; cdr3_aa: CASSPGLAPDTQYF
d_call: -; v_call: TRBV27; j_call: TRBJ2-7; clone_size: -; cdr3_nt: TGTGCCAGCAGTCTGATTCCCCCAGGGTTATACGAGCAGTACTTC; cdr3_aa: CASSLIPPGLYEQYF
d_call: -; v_call: TRBV7-9; j_call: TRBJ1-5; clone_size: few; cdr3_nt: TGTGCCAGCAGCGAATTAGGGGTAAGGCATCAGCCCCAGCATTTT; cdr3_aa: CASSELGVRHQPQHF
d_call: -; v_call: TRBV30; j_call: TRBJ1-2; clone_size: -; cdr3_nt: TGTGCCTGGACCACTCGACGAGGGGGAGGGTATGGCTACACCTTC; cdr3_aa: CAWTTRRGGGYGYTF
d_call: TRBD2; v_call: TRBV5-1; j_call: TRBJ2-1; clone_size: -; cdr3_nt: TGCGCCAGCAGCTCTGAGGGACTAAACTACAATGAGCAGTTCTTC; cdr3_aa: CASSSEGLNYNEQFF
d_call: TRBD1; v_call: TRBV24-1; j_call: TRBJ1-4; clone_size: -; cdr3_nt: TGTGCCACCAGTGAAACAGGGGCTGGTGAAAAACTGTTTTTT; cdr3_aa: CATSETGAGEKLFF
d_call: TRBD1; v_call: TRBV29-1; j_call: TRBJ1-2; clone_size: once; cdr3_nt: TGCAGCGTTGGGGTGGGACAGGGGGTTACTGGCTACACCTTC; cdr3_aa: CSVGVGQGVTGYTF
d_call: -; v_call: TRBV7-8; j_call: TRBJ1-2; clone_size: -; cdr3_nt: TGTGCCAGCAGCTTACATGGTGCAAGCGGCTACACCTTC; cdr3_aa: CASSLHGASGYTF
d_call: -; v_call: TRBV19; j_call: TRBJ2-7; clone_size: -; cdr3_nt: TGTGCCAGTAGTATTGGGTCAGGATCCTACGAGCAGTACTTC; cdr3_aa: CASSIGSGSYEQYF
d_call: TRBD1; v_call: TRBV6-5; j_call: TRBJ2-7; clone_size: -; cdr3_nt: TGTGCCAGCAGCCGGACAGGGAGCTACGAGCAGTACTTC; cdr3_aa: CASSRTGSYEQYF
d_call: -; v_call: TRBV30; j_call: TRBJ1-1; clone_size: few; cdr3_nt: TGTGCCTGGAGGCTAGGTCCGAGCACTGAAGCTTTCTTT; cdr3_aa: CAWRLGPSTEAFF
d_call: -; v_call: TRBV3-1/TRBV3-2; j_call: TRBJ1-2; clone_size: -; cdr3_nt: TGTGCCAGCAGCAAGGGACTGATCTATGGCTACACCTTC; cdr3_aa: CASSKGLIYGYTF
d_call: TRBD2; v_call: TRBV9; j_call: TRBJ2-5; clone_size: -; cdr3_nt: TGTGCCAGCAGCGGGACTAGCCCCGGTGAGACCCAGTACTTC; cdr3_aa: CASSGTSPGETQYF
d_call: -; v_call: TRBV28; j_call: TRBJ1-2; clone_size: -; cdr3_nt: TGTGCCAGCAGCACATCAGGGGAGTATGGCTACACCTTC; cdr3_aa: CASSTSGEYGYTF
d_call: -; v_call: TRBV7-2; j_call: TRBJ2-1; clone_size: -; cdr3_nt: TGTGCCAGCAGCTTAGGGGTGGGCCCGAAAGCCTACAATGAGCAGTTCTTC; cdr3_aa: CASSLGVGPKAYNEQFF
d_call: -; v_call: TRBV5-5; j_call: TRBJ1-2; clone_size: -; cdr3_nt: TGTGCCAGCAGCCCCGTGGAGGGCACAACTAACTATGGCTACACCTTC; cdr3_aa: CASSPVEGTTNYGYTF
d_call: TRBD1; v_call: TRBV5-4; j_call: TRBJ1-2; clone_size: once; cdr3_nt: TGTGCCAGCACCCCGGGACAGTCTTTCTATGGCTACACCTTC; cdr3_aa: CASTPGQSFYGYTF